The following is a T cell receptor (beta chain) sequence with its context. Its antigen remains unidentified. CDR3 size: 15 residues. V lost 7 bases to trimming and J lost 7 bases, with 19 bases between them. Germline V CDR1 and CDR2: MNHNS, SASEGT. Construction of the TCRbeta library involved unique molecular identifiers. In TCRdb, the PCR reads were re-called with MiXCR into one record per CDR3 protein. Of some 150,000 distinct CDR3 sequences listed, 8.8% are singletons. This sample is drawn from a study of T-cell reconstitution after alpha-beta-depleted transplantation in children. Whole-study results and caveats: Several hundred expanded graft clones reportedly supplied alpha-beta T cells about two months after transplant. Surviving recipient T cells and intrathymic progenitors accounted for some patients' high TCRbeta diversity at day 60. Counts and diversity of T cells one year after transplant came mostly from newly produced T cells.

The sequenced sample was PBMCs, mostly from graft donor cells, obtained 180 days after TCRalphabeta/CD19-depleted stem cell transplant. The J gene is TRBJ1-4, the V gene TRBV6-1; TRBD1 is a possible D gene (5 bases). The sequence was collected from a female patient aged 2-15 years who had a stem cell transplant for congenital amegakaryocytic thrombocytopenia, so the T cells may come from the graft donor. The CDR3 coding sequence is TGTGCCAGCACCAGAAAGGCCACCGGGGGTGAAAAACTGTTTTTT. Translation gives CASTRKATGGEKLFF.